This TCR beta chain was documented in a study of T cell repertoires in aging, cancer and after chemotherapy. Study background: Paired samples before and after chemotherapy came from chronic lymphocytic leukemia patients on fludarabine- or bendamustine-based regimens. General observations from the study: Rebound thymic output was suggested by rising median generation probability during chemotherapy in each cancer cohort. Loss of evenness, beyond lost richness, contributed to age-related TCR diversity decline in cancer patients. Untreated cancer patients had significantly lower blood TCR diversity than age-matched healthy donors.

TRB rearrangements spanning V, D and J were amplified using mixed TRB-A/B primers. TCRdb recomputed calls from the multiplex PCR reads with MiXCR, one row per CDR3 protein. Among about 6,000 distinct CDR3 sequences, over 30% were seen once, and the ten largest hold approximately 51%. The sample holds a few counts of this clonotype. Its antigen remains unknown. Trimming shortened V by 1 base and J by 4 bases, and 12 bases separated the two germline ends. The CDR3 spans 15 residues. Peripheral blood genomic DNA, not sorted cells or RNA, was the template. The chain carries TRBV12-3 or TRBV12-4 and TRBJ2-3; either TRBD1 or TRBD2 may supply D (5 bases each). The sequence came from a human donor with a blood cancer. Source material: blood. The CDR3 sequence: CASSLGWGSPDTQYF. DNA for the CDR3: TGTGCCAGCAGTTTAGGTTGGGGGAGTCCAGATACGCAGTATTTT.